This T cell receptor beta chain was sequenced during a study of cytomegalovirus exposure and HLA in healthy donors. Overall study findings and caveats: Later on, an analysis showed TCR association rates differing by HLA locus, with DRB1 the most and HLA-C the fewest.

In the case of this clone: Its target is not known.

Use of 60 Vbeta and 13 Jbeta primers characterized the PCR. TCRdb keeps only in-frame clones here, not all; method: immunoSEQ multiplex PCR. The table has over 100,000 clones, 76% seen once. The CDR3 has 16 amino acids. The germline CDR1 and CDR2 sequences are MRHNA and SNTAGT. The ends were cut back, 5 bases at V and 2 bases at J, with 15 bases in the middle. V and J are TRBV6-4 and TRBJ2-2, with TRBD2 as a possible D gene (5 bases). This TCR derives from a woman aged 45-59 years in good health and CMV-seropositive. The sample taken for sequencing was PBMCs. CDR3 sequence reads: CASSSEAGGNTGELFF. The CDR3 bases are TGTGCCAGCAGTTCCGAGGCGGGCGGAAACACCGGGGAGCTGTTTTTT.